The rows below give T cell receptor beta chains drawn from one sample of a study of cytomegalovirus exposure and HLA in healthy donors. Some clones are missing from TCRdb's copy, which holds only in-frame ones; the method was immunoSEQ multiplex PCR. The sample consists of about 120,000 clones, 77% of them appearing once. The material sequenced was PBMCs. These receptor sequences come from a man younger than 35 in good health and CMV-seropositive. CDR3s include the opening cysteine and the closing phenylalanine or tryptophan. D genes are given only for firm matches. Only some rows state a clone size, as once, few, many or a class for expanded clones.

v_call,d_call,clone_size,j_call,cdr3_nt,cdr3_aa
TRBV30,TRBD2,-,TRBJ2-3,TGTGCCTGGAGTGTACGTCTAGCGGGAACAGATACGCAGTATTTT,CAWSVRLAGTDTQYF
TRBV10-2,TRBD1,-,TRBJ2-1,TGCGCCAGCAGTTTGACAGGGGATGAGCAGTTCTTC,CASSLTGDEQFF
TRBV7-9,-,-,TRBJ2-3,TGTGCCAGCAGCCCCCGGGGAGGCACAGATACGCAGTATTTT,CASSPRGGTDTQYF
TRBV2,TRBD2,few,TRBJ2-7,TGTGCCAGCCGTACTAGCGGGGGCTCCTACGAGCAGTACTTC,CASRTSGGSYEQYF
TRBV14,-,-,TRBJ2-1,TGTGCCAGCAGCCAAGATGACCCGCAGGGGTGGCGTGTTGAGCAGTTCTTC,CASSQDDPQGWRVEQFF
TRBV6-1,TRBD1,-,TRBJ2-7,TGTGCCAGCAGTGAAGAGTCGGGACAGGCCTACGAGCAGTACTTC,CASSEESGQAYEQYF
TRBV15,TRBD1,few,TRBJ1-1,TGTGCCACCAAAGACAGGGCCGGCGCTGAAGCTTTCTTT,CATKDRAGAEAFF
TRBV27,-,-,TRBJ1-1,TGTGCCAGCAGTTTATCGCAGGGAACTAACACTGAAGCTTTCTTT,CASSLSQGTNTEAFF
TRBV21-1,-,-,TRBJ1-6,TGTGCCAGCAGCAACGGGACAAGTAATTCACCCCTCCACTTT,CASSNGTSNSPLHF
TRBV19,-,-,TRBJ2-3,TGTGCCAGTAGTCCCCCCTATAAGGGGACAGATACGCAGTATTTT,CASSPPYKGTDTQYF
TRBV6-5,TRBD1,few,TRBJ1-2,TGTGCCAGCAGCCCCGGGACAGAGGGCGTCCGCTACACCTTC,CASSPGTEGVRYTF
TRBV11-2,-,few,TRBJ1-1,TGTGCCAGCAGCTCGGACAGAAACACTGAAGCTTTCTTT,CASSSDRNTEAFF
TRBV6-4,TRBD1,few,TRBJ1-1,TGTGCCAGCAGCGAGGGACAGGGGAACACTGAAGCTTTCTTT,CASSEGQGNTEAFF
TRBV7-9,TRBD2,-,TRBJ2-7,TGTGCCAGCAGCTTAGGGCAGGGAGGGGTCCACGAGCAGTACTTC,CASSLGQGGVHEQYF
TRBV7-8,-,-,TRBJ1-1,TGTGCCAGCAGCTTAGCGGGGGCCTTTACTGAAGCTTTCTTT,CASSLAGAFTEAFF
TRBV5-1,TRBD1,-,TRBJ1-1,TGCGCCAGCAGCTTGGTCGGACAGGGGAACACTGAAGCTTTCTTT,CASSLVGQGNTEAFF
TRBV14,-,once,TRBJ1-1,TGTGCCAGCAGCCAAGTATTACAGGGCCGAACCTCTTTGAACACTGAAGCTTTCTTT,CASSQVLQGRTSLNTEAFF
TRBV5-5,TRBD1,-,TRBJ1-1,TGTGCCAGCAGCCTACAGGGGACTGAAGCTTTCTTT,CASSLQGTEAFF
TRBV15,-,-,TRBJ1-4,TGTGCCACCAGCGACCCTTCAGGGGTTCGGGCTAATGAAAAACTGTTTTTT,CATSDPSGVRANEKLFF
TRBV10-3,-,-,TRBJ2-7,TGTGCCATCAGTGAGTCGCTAGCGCGGGTCTCCTACGAGCAGTACTTC,CAISESLARVSYEQYF
TRBV27,TRBD1,once,TRBJ2-5,TGTGCCAGCAGTAGGGGACAGCTCCAAGAGACCCAGTACTTC,CASSRGQLQETQYF
TRBV7-8,-,-,TRBJ1-6,TGTGCCAGCAGCTTAATTATCAGTGAATCACCCCTCCACTTT,CASSLIISESPLHF
TRBV18,TRBD2,few,TRBJ2-7,TGTGCCAGCTCACCAGCCGGGACTAGCGGCTCCTACGAGCAGTACTTC,CASSPAGTSGSYEQYF
TRBV4-1,TRBD1,-,TRBJ2-5,TGCGCCAGCAGCCAAGCACCGCAGGGGGCAAGGAACCAAGAGACCCAGTACTTC,CASSQAPQGARNQETQYF
TRBV6-1,-,-,TRBJ1-2,TGTGCCAGCAGTGAACAGTCTGATGGCTACACCTTC,CASSEQSDGYTF
TRBV5-1,-,-,TRBJ2-6,TGCGCCAGCTCCGGAAGGCAGAGCTCTGGGGCCAACGGCCTGACTTTC,CASSGRQSSGANGLTF
TRBV4-2,-,-,TRBJ2-3,TGTGCCAGCAGCCAAGAGTTTCAAACTAGGGGGATCACAGATACGCAGTATTTT,CASSQEFQTRGITDTQYF
TRBV5-1,-,-,TRBJ1-1,TGCGCCAGCAGCTTCGGGGAAGGGTTGAACACTGAAGCTTTCTTT,CASSFGEGLNTEAFF
TRBV27,TRBD2,-,TRBJ2-7,TGTGCCAGCAGTCCACGGACTAGCGGGAAAGGATTCCTCTACGAGCAGTACTTC,CASSPRTSGKGFLYEQYF
TRBV6-5,-,-,TRBJ2-7,TGTGCCAGCAAACCTAGGACAGTGAACTCCTACGAGCAGTACTTC,CASKPRTVNSYEQYF
TRBV25-1,-,-,TRBJ2-2,TGTGCCAGCAGAGAGGTACCCACGGGCACCGGGGAGCTGTTTTTT,CASREVPTGTGELFF
TRBV10-2,-,-,TRBJ1-1,TGCGCCAGCAGGTCAGAGAACACTGAAGCTTTCTTT,CASRSENTEAFF
TRBV2,-,-,TRBJ1-6,TGTGCCAGCAGTGAGCGCTCGGGATCCTATAATTCACCCCTCCACTTT,CASSERSGSYNSPLHF
TRBV15,-,few,TRBJ2-1,TGTGCCACCAGCAGATCTCAGGGTTACAATGAGCAGTTCTTC,CATSRSQGYNEQFF
TRBV5-1,TRBD2,-,TRBJ2-1,TGCGCCAGCAGCTTGGAGGGACTAGCGGAATACAATGAGCAGTTCTTC,CASSLEGLAEYNEQFF
TRBV15,TRBD1,once,TRBJ1-1,TGTGCCACCAGCAGGGGCGGGACAGTCGCTGAAGCTTTCTTT,CATSRGGTVAEAFF
TRBV6-5,TRBD1,-,TRBJ1-5,TGTGCCAGCAGTTACCCGGGACAGGGATCGCATCAGCCCCAGCATTTT,CASSYPGQGSHQPQHF
TRBV2,TRBD1,-,TRBJ1-1,TGTGCCAGCACTTGGAGGACAGGGGCAAACACTGAAGCTTTCTTT,CASTWRTGANTEAFF
TRBV5-1,-,once,TRBJ2-7,TGCGCCAGCAGCCCGGACATTTCTTCCTCCTACGAGCAGTACTTC,CASSPDISSSYEQYF
TRBV4-1,TRBD1,-,TRBJ2-5,TGCGCCAGCAGCCAGCTGGACGGGACAGCATTAGAGACCCAGTACTTC,CASSQLDGTALETQYF